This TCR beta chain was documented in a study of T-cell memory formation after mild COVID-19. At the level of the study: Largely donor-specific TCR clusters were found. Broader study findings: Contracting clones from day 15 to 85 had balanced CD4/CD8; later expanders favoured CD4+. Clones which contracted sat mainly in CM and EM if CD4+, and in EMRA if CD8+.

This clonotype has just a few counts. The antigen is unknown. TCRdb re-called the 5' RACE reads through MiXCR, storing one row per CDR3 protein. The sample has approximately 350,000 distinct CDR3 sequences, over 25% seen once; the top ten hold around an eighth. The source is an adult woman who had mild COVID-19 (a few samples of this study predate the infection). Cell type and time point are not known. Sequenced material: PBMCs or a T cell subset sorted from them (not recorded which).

As DNA, the CDR3 is TGTGCCAGCAGTTGGGGACTAGCGTACGGCGGGGAGCTGTTTTTT. Translation gives CASSWGLAYGGELFF. The chain recombines TRBV6-2 or TRBV6-3 with TRBJ2-2; 10 bases line up with TRBD2. Germline CDR1 is MNHEY and CDR2 is SVGEGT. V shed 4 bases, J shed 7 bases, and the junction held 6 bases outside the gene matches. The CDR3 is 15 residues long.